The clone carrying this T cell receptor beta chain has at least ten counts. Its antigen is not known. Trimming took 6 bases from V and 7 from J, leaving 9 bases between them. Germline CDR1 is MDHEN and CDR2 is SYDVKM. The CDR3 has 11 amino acids. TCR alpha and beta CDR3 regions were amplified from RNA using iRepertoire nested multiplex PCR. One-step reverse transcription and amplification started from roughly 100-400 ng of tissue mRNA or PBMC total RNA. TCRdb re-derived calls from the multiplex PCR reads in MiXCR, one entry per CDR3 protein. This sample has about 140,000 distinct CDR3 sequences, with about 39% found just once. The data originate from a study of glioma-infiltrating T cells. General observations from the study: CDR3 overlap between tissue and blood was very small. Non-neoplastic patients had below-expected tissue-blood divergence, while all gliomas exceeded expectation.

The J gene is TRBJ1-1, the V gene TRBV28; the D gene is possibly TRBD1 (5 bases). Material: glioma tissue, nonneoplastic brain tissue, or PBMCs (not recorded which). The receptor was derived from a human donor with low-grade glioma or glioblastoma, undergoing nonglioma brain surgery, or in good health (not recorded which). Here the CDR3 reads CASRVQVEAFF. In DNA form, the CDR3 reads TGTGCCAGCAGAGTACAGGTTGAAGCTTTCTTT.